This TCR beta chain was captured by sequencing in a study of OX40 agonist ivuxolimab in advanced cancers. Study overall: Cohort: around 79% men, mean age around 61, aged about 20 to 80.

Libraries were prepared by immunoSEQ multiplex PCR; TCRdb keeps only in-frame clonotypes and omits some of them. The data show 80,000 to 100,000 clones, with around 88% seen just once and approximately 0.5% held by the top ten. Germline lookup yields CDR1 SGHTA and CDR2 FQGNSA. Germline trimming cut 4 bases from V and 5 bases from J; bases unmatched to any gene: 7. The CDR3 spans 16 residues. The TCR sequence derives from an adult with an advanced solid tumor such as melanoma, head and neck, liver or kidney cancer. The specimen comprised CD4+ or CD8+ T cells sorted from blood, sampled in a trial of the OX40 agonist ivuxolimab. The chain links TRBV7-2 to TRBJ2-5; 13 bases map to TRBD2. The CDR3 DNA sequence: TGTGCCAGCAGCTCAAGACTAGCGGGGGGCGGGGAGACCCAGTACTTC. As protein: CASSSRLAGGGETQYF.